This T cell receptor beta chain comes out of a study of T cell responses to AZD1222 COVID-19 vaccine. Study findings and constraints: Only a handful of AZD1222 recipients were seropositive at baseline. It should be noted that donors were predominantly white British and more often female, and clonal diversity was possibly underestimated.

Comments on this clone: The target antigen is unknown.

The CDR3 contains 11 residues. The V gene's germline CDR1 is SGHAT and CDR2 FQNNGV. Deletions cut 5 bases from V and 13 bases from J, with 12 bases between. Here immunoSEQ multiplex PCR was the method, and the copy in TCRdb shows in-frame clones only, minus some. The sample holds more than 85,000 clones; roughly 90% are singletons and the top ten take 2% to 3%. The sequence came from an adult in good health. Here the sequenced sample was peripheral blood, taken on day 0 of AZD1222 vaccination. The rearrangement uses TRBV11-2 and TRBJ2-1, with D unresolved. The CDR3 here is CASSNSVAQFF. The CDR3 DNA is TGTGCCAGCAGCAATTCCGTAGCCCAGTTCTTC.